A selection of T cell receptor beta chains follows, all from one sample in a study of T cells in Graves' hyperthyroidism and ophthalmopathy. MiXCR, applied by TCRdb to the multiplex PCR reads, yields one record per CDR3 protein. The sample records roughly 500,000 distinct CDR3 sequences, around a fifth being singletons. Sequencing was done on a sample of blood. The origin of the receptors is a woman between 65 and 79 years old with Graves' ophthalmopathy. The conserved cysteine and the conserved F or W are not part of the CDR3 here.

TRBJ2-2,TRBV12-3/TRBV12-4,ASSYSPGGSTGELF
TRBJ2-1,TRBV11-2,ASSAYRDRYNEQF
TRBJ1-3,TRBV28,ASSLGGTGGNTIY
TRBJ2-3,TRBV7-2,ASSASLSGVNTQY
TRBJ1-3,TRBV12-3/TRBV12-4,ASSLAVPGNTIY
TRBJ2-7,TRBV20-1,SATPGLPYEQY
TRBJ1-5,TRBV7-9,ASSLIGPGQPQH
TRBJ1-2,TRBV5-6,ASSLDGTRSGYT
TRBJ2-7,TRBV6-2/TRBV6-3,ASSPPGGPGYEQY
TRBJ2-1,TRBV5-5,ASSLVLASLSNEQF
TRBJ1-1,TRBV6-2/TRBV6-3,ASSLQGAISEAF
TRBJ1-1,TRBV9,ASSVDGGAMNTEAF
TRBJ2-7,TRBV27,ASMAYPYEQY
TRBJ2-7,TRBV6-5,ASSYGTNYEQY
TRBJ2-1,TRBV6-2/TRBV6-3,ASSTVAGVTYNEQF
TRBJ2-1,TRBV27,ASSLSGQGYYNEQF
TRBJ2-1,TRBV20-1,SASLLIPQF
TRBJ1-6,TRBV3-1,ASSPDGTSNSPLH
TRBJ2-1,TRBV7-2,ASSLAYSSYNEQF
TRBJ1-1,TRBV20-1,SATGHEPKNTEAF
TRBJ1-1,TRBV30,AWRGATWKAF
TRBJ1-2,TRBV6-1,ASSHPTGGGGYT
TRBJ1-1,TRBV11-1,ASRSRRDRSKAF
TRBJ2-7,TRBV13,ASSLPGTDYEQY
TRBJ1-1,TRBV30,ALDRGRYTEAF
TRBJ1-1,TRBV28,ASTPQRGRGDTEAF
TRBJ1-2,TRBV19,ASSADGLGGYT
TRBJ2-1,TRBV7-3,ASSAGQGANEQF
TRBJ1-2,TRBV6-1,ASSDGGIYGYT
TRBJ1-2,TRBV6-1,ASSSAANYGYT
TRBJ2-2,TRBV7-2,ASSFRTPHTGELF
TRBJ1-2,TRBV24-1,ATSGTTGGTSYGYT
TRBJ1-1,TRBV4-3,ASSQEGGGGGLAAEAF
TRBJ1-2,TRBV12-3/TRBV12-4,ASSFFRLTGVKGYT
TRBJ2-3,TRBV20-1,SAREPGTSGGGNTQY
TRBJ1-5,TRBV20-1,SARDSYQPQH
TRBJ2-1,TRBV6-1,ASSPGKSEQF
TRBJ2-5,TRBV11-2,ASSLVAGTQETQY
TRBJ1-1,TRBV28,ASSFGVAGAF
TRBJ2-7,TRBV7-2,ASSLTRSSYEQY
TRBJ1-6,TRBV11-1,ASSLETGLGSPLH
TRBJ2-3,TRBV28,ASTSGSVTDTQY
TRBJ1-2,TRBV7-2,ASSFGPDNEGYT
TRBJ2-3,TRBV5-1,ASSLSGASGTSTDTQN
TRBJ1-5,TRBV30,AWGPGGNQPQH
TRBJ2-5,TRBV5-8,ASSWTSGRAIGIETQY
TRBJ1-1,TRBV2,ASRQSGGRTEAF
TRBJ2-7,TRBV9,ASSVAPGRGFDEQY
TRBJ2-3,TRBV6-1,ASLRMTGGSGDTQY
TRBJ2-1,TRBV25-1,AKYGDQGLSSGRVPYNEQF
TRBJ2-3,TRBV24-1,ATSAALGTPHADTQY
TRBJ1-3,TRBV5-1,ASSLDAGASGNTIY